The 6 T cell receptor beta chains below all came from one sample that was sequenced in a study of blood T cell repertoires in COVID-19. The repertoire was sequenced with immunoSEQ multiplex PCR; TCRdb's copy has only in-frame clones and lacks some. The data hold 150,000 or so clones, with about 86% observed a single time. Sequencing was done on a sample of peripheral blood. These receptors were obtained from a man in his fifties or sixties with active or convalescent COVID-19.

The V gene is TRBV7-2, the J gene TRBJ2-7, with 7 bases aligning to TRBD1. With 0 bases clipped from V and 2 bases from J, the junction kept 4 bases outside the gene matches. The length of the CDR3 is 15 residues. The V gene's germline CDR1 is SGHTA and CDR2 FQGNSA. CDR3 DNA: TGTGCCAGCAGCTTAGCCGGGACAGAACCCTACGAGCAGTACTTC. Translation: CASSLAGTEPYEQYF.

The chain joins TRBV29-1 to TRBJ2-5, with 9 bases fitting TRBD1. V gave up 5 bases and J gave up 1 base; unmatched junction bases: 5. Germline loops: CDR1 SQVTM, CDR2 ANQGSEA. The CDR3 is 14 residues long. The CDR3 protein is CSVWDRVFQETQYF. Here the CDR3 DNA reads TGCAGCGTTTGGGACAGGGTTTTCCAAGAGACCCAGTACTTC.

Note on this clone: This specimen includes other DNA sequences encoding the same CDR3. J is TRBJ1-6 and V is TRBV14; TRBD1 matches 10 bases. The CDR3 totals 15 residues. J gave up 7 bases and V 4 bases, and 4 bases lay outside the gene matches. The germline gives CDR1 SGHDN, CDR2 FVKESK. The CDR3 sequence: CASSLRTGGNSPLHF. CDR3 coding DNA: TGTGCCAGCAGCCTCAGGACAGGGGGAAATTCACCCCTCCACTTT.

CDR3 DNA sequence: TGTGCCAGCAGCGTAGTAACAGGGAGGGCCGGGGAGCTGTTTTTT. Protein sequence: CASSVVTGRAGELFF. The genes are TRBV9 and TRBJ2-2; a possible D gene is TRBD2 (7 bases). CDR3 length: 15 residues. Germline values: CDR1 SGDLS, CDR2 YYNGEE. With 0 bases removed from V and 6 bases from J, the gap between germline ends came to 12 bases.

There are a few counts of this clone. The chain joins TRBV7-2 to TRBJ2-7; a weak D match, TRBD2 (5 bases). Trimming shortened V by 3 bases and J by 2 bases, and 11 bases separated the two germline ends. CDR3 length: 14 amino acids. Germline values: CDR1 SGHTA, CDR2 FQGNSA. The CDR3 spells CASSFGLAAYEQYF. The DNA of the CDR3 is TGTGCCAGCAGCTTCGGACTGGCAGCCTACGAGCAGTACTTC.

The CDR3 region has the DNA TGCAGCGTTGAACCGGCCTCACCGGAGGGGGAAGCTTTCTTT. This gives the protein CSVEPASPEGEAFF. The V gene is TRBV29-1, the J gene TRBJ1-1; a possible D gene is TRBD1 (5 bases). The germline CDR1 and CDR2 sequences are SQVTM and ANQGSEA. V lost 2 bases, J lost 8 bases, and 18 bases lay in between. This CDR3 is built from 14 residues.